This T cell receptor beta chain was identified in a study of Tregs in tolerant kidney transplant recipients. The study's findings and limits: Biological reproducibility was not directly addressed in this study.

Unstimulated regulatory T cells (CD4+CD25+CD127-), CD4+CD25- non-regulatory cells, CD4 and CD8 cells were FACS-sorted from thawed PBMCs. The data were produced by immunoSEQ multiplex PCR, yet TCRdb's version contains in-frame clones alone and is incomplete. The sample contains tens of thousands of clones, 84% of which appear only once. This CDR3 is built from 15 residues. The germline V gene encodes CDR1 SEHNR and CDR2 FQNEAQ (reference sequence). V trimming: 1 base; J trimming: 3 bases; junction bases outside the gene matches: 5. Notes on this clone: The antigen is not known.

The specimen sequenced was CD4+ T cells from blood. The V call is TRBV7-9, the J call TRBJ2-5, with TRBD2 matching over 7 bases. This sequence originates from a human donor in good health. The CDR3 nucleotides read TGTGCCAGCAGCTTAGGCGCCCTAGCGGAAGAGACCCAGTACTTC. This gives the protein CASSLGALAEETQYF.